The 26 T cell receptor beta chains listed next were all sequenced from one sample in a study of CD4 T cells in relation to SARS-CoV-2 and coronaviruses. The unexposed donors gave CD4+ T cells in about 2011-2019, prior to COVID-19. Isolation of CD4+ T cells took place after nine to ten days in culture. Measured with immunoSEQ multiplex PCR; TCRdb has only the in-frame clones, and not every one. Of 25,000 or so clones listed, 77% are singletons. These receptors are not linked to any known antigen. The sample was CD4+ T cells from PBMCs, cultured in vitro. These receptors were obtained from a human donor in good health.

This chain joins TRBV9 and TRBJ1-1; D is possibly TRBD1 (5 bases). The CDR3 length is 14 residues. Germline V lookup: CDR1 SGDLS, CDR2 YYNGEE. The ends were cut back, 4 bases at V and 4 bases at J, with 14 bases in the middle. CDR3 protein: CASSKGYVGTEAFF. DNA of the CDR3: TGTGCCAGCAGCAAGGGGTATGTGGGCACTGAAGCTTTCTTT.

This rearrangement joins TRBV4-2 to TRBJ2-3, with TRBD2 identical over 12 bases. Germline CDR1 and CDR2: LGHNA and YNFKEQ. The V segment lost 5 bases and the J segment 4 bases; nucleotides outside the gene matches: 4. This CDR3 contains 15 residues. CDR3: CASSSPSGRADTQYF. CDR3 sequence (DNA): TGTGCCAGCAGCTCACCTAGCGGGAGGGCAGATACGCAGTATTTT.

The CDR3 DNA reads TGTGCCAGCAGCTTTGAAGGAGCACCCCTCCACTTT. Its translation: CASSFEGAPLHF. The chain recombines TRBV5-4 with TRBJ1-6; no definite D call. The V end lost 2 bases, the J end lost 11 bases, and 8 bases lay between the germline ends. In germline, CDR1 is SGHNT, CDR2 YYREEE (reference sequence). CDR3 length: 12 residues.

The rearrangement uses TRBV9 and TRBJ1-1; D call uncertain. Germline assignment: CDR1 SGDLS and CDR2 YYNGEE. This CDR3 has 13 residues. V dropped 0 bases and J dropped 1 base, with 4 bases sitting between them. The DNA of the CDR3 is TGTGCCAGCAGCGTAGCACAGAACACTGAAGCTTTCTTT. As protein: CASSVAQNTEAFF.

The chain uses TRBV5-6 and TRBJ1-1; D is undetermined. CDR1 SGHDT and CDR2 YYEEEE come from the germline V gene. The CDR3 runs to 13 residues. Deletions cut 4 bases from V and 1 base from J, with 8 bases between. This CDR3 is CASSPSPNTEAFF. The CDR3 DNA reads as TGTGCCAGCAGCCCCTCCCCGAACACTGAAGCTTTCTTT.

The chain uses TRBV11-2 and TRBJ1-2, with 7 bases identical to TRBD1. The junction had 8 bases not matched to a gene; V was cut back by 2 bases and J by 8 bases. This CDR3 is built from 14 residues. CDR1 is SGHAT and CDR2 is FQNNGV in the germline V gene. The DNA for the CDR3 is TGTGCCAGCAGCTTACATGAGGGGGCGGAGGGCTACACCTTC. It specifies CASSLHEGAEGYTF. The variable domain in full, with the rest retrieved from reference TRBV11-2 and TRBJ1-2, is EAGVAQSPRYKIIEKRQSVAFWCNPISGHATLYWYQQILGQGPKLLIQFQNNGVVDDSQLPKDRFSAERLKGVDSTLKIQPAKLEDSAVYLCASSLHEGAEGYTFGSGTRLTVV.

The chain has TRBV19 and TRBJ2-1, with TRBD1 identical over 8 bases. Unmatched junction bases numbered 7, after V lost 7 bases and J lost 5 bases. There are 14 residues in the CDR3. Germline V lookup: CDR1 LNHDA, CDR2 SQIVND (reference sequence). Written as DNA, the CDR3 is TGTGCCAGTACCCCCGGGACAGGCCACAATGAGCAGTTCTTC. It encodes CASTPGTGHNEQFF.

The chain links TRBV5-4 to TRBJ2-2; TRBD1 matches 12 bases. The CDR3 sequence is 16 residues long. V shed 4 bases and J 4 bases; nucleotides not matched to a gene: 5. The germline CDR1 and CDR2 sequences are SGHNT and YYREEE (reference sequence). For the CDR3, the DNA is TGTGCCAGCAGCCGGGGACAGGGGGCGCCCACCGGGGAGCTGTTTTTT. Residues: CASSRGQGAPTGELFF.

This clone was detected only once. The rearrangement uses TRBV6-2 or TRBV6-3 and TRBJ2-5; D ambiguous. CDR1 MNHEY and CDR2 SVGEGT come from the germline V gene. This CDR3 spans 17 amino acids. Trimming removed 2 bases from V and 9 bases from J, with 25 bases in between. The CDR3 DNA follows: TGTGCCAGCAGTTACCAGGCGTCGAGACCTACCCTGAGACCCCAGTACTTC. It specifies CASSYQASRPTLRPQYF.

The chain joins TRBV5-5 to TRBJ2-5, with a possible D match to TRBD2 (6 bases). The germline CDR1 and CDR2 sequences are SGHKS and YYEKEE (reference sequence). Trimming removed 1 base from V and 4 bases from J, with 11 bases in between. CDR3 length: 14 amino acids. In nucleotides, the CDR3 is TGTGCCAGCAGCTTGTTTCCCGGGGGAGAGACCCAGTACTTC. It encodes CASSLFPGGETQYF.

This chain joins TRBV7-9 and TRBJ2-1; tentatively, D is TRBD2 (5 bases). Germline V lookup: CDR1 SEHNR, CDR2 FQNEAQ (reference sequence). This CDR3 is 13 amino acids long. V lost 5 bases and J 8 bases, leaving 13 bases between the germline ends. The CDR3 DNA sequence: TGTGCCAGCAGCCTACCCGGGAAGTATGAGCAGTTCTTC. Translating gives CASSLPGKYEQFF.

This chain links TRBV6-1 with TRBJ1-4; no definite D call. The ends were cut back, 3 bases at V and 0 bases at J, with 8 bases in the middle. The CDR3 is made up of 15 amino acids. The V gene's germline CDR1 is MNHNS and CDR2 SASEGT. The CDR3 reads CASSEDFATNEKLFF. DNA of the CDR3: TGTGCCAGCAGTGAGGACTTCGCAACTAATGAAAAACTGTTTTTT.

The chain has TRBV4-3 and TRBJ2-1; TRBD2 agrees at 11 bases. Trimming cost V 4 bases and J 5 bases; bases outside gene matches: 10. CDR3 length equals 17 residues. CDR1 LGHNA and CDR2 YSLEER come from the germline V gene. This CDR3 reads CASSLLAGGPTNNEQFF. The CDR3 nucleotides read TGCGCCAGCAGCCTCCTAGCGGGGGGCCCTACTAACAATGAGCAGTTCTTC.

V usage is TRBV12-2 and J usage is TRBJ1-2. TRBV12-2 is a pseudogene locus. The CDR3 is made up of 18 amino acids. The chain's CDR3 is CASRLASRSSLANYGYTF. The CDR3 DNA is TGTGCAAGTCGCTTAGCTAGCAGGTCCTCCTTAGCTAACTATGGCTACACCTTC.

This clone came up a few times. This sequence joins TRBV24-1 and TRBJ2-3; TRBD1 matches at 9 bases. With 10 bases clipped from V and 3 bases from J, the junction kept 1 base outside the gene matches. Germline CDR1 reads KGHDR; CDR2 reads SFDVKD. The CDR3 covers 12 residues. The CDR3 sequence: CATQGATDTQYF. The DNA of the CDR3 is TGTGCCACACAGGGGGCAACAGATACGCAGTATTTT.

This CDR3 is CATRPGQGFSYEQYF. As DNA, the CDR3 is TGTGCCACAAGGCCGGGACAGGGGTTCTCCTACGAGCAGTACTTC. The chain couples TRBV19 to TRBJ2-7; 10 nucleotides match TRBD1. CDR1 and CDR2 (germline): LNHDA, SQIVND (reference sequence). Trimming at V came to 10 bases and at J to 0 bases, leaving 9 bases not matched to a gene. This CDR3 is built from 15 residues.

This chain joins TRBV9 and TRBJ1-2; D is undetermined. V lost 1 base, J lost 2 bases, and 3 bases lay in between. This CDR3 contains 12 residues. Germline V CDR1 and CDR2: SGDLS, YYNGEE. This CDR3 is CASSVNNYGYTF. The CDR3, as DNA: TGTGCCAGCAGCGTAAACAACTATGGCTACACCTTC.

This chain links TRBV3-1 (or the pseudogene TRBV3-2) with TRBJ2-3, with 10 bases matching TRBD2. Germline V gene lookup returns CDR1 LGHDT and CDR2 YNNKEL (reference sequence). The CDR3 has 18 residues. V lost 1 base to trimming and J lost 5 bases; unmatched junction nucleotides: 12. In nucleotides, the CDR3 is TGTGCCAGCAGCCAAGGACCGGTAGCGGGGGGTTTCCGAGATACGCAGTATTTT. This codes for CASSQGPVAGGFRDTQYF.

The chain links TRBV19 to TRBJ1-5; possibly TRBD1 for D (5 bases). Trimming pared 6 bases from V and 4 bases from J, leaving 10 bases between. CDR1 and CDR2 (germline): LNHDA, SQIVND (reference sequence). There are 13 residues in the CDR3. Here the CDR3 reads CASSGTANQPQHF. CDR3 coding DNA: TGTGCCAGTAGCGGGACCGCTAATCAGCCCCAGCATTTT.

Details on this clone: Compared with germline, one end of the junction differs, possibly owing to a read error. The chain couples TRBV5-6 to TRBJ1-2; 10 bases are a match to TRBD1. The CDR3 loop spans 15 amino acids. Germline V gives CDR1 SGHDT, CDR2 YYEEEE. The CDR3 protein is CASSPRGTGALKYHF. The CDR3 DNA follows: TGTGCCAGCAGCCCTAGAGGGACAGGGGCCCTCAAGTACCACTTC.

The V gene is TRBV7-2, the J gene TRBJ2-5; TRBD1 matches at 8 bases. J gave up 2 bases and V 1 base, and 3 bases lay outside the gene matches. The germline V gene has CDR1 SGHTA and CDR2 FQGNSA. This CDR3 is built from 15 residues. The chain's CDR3 is CASSLGDRNQETQYF. In DNA form, the CDR3 reads TGTGCCAGCAGCTTAGGGGACAGGAATCAAGAGACCCAGTACTTC. Full variable domain (rest looked up from reference TRBV7-2 and TRBJ2-5): GAGVSQSPSNKVTEKGKDVELRCDPISGHTALYWYRQSLGQGLEFLIYFQGNSAPDKSGLPSDRFSAERTGGSVSTLTIQRTQQEDSAVYLCASSLGDRNQETQYFGPGTRLLVL.

The chain combines TRBV18 with TRBJ2-2; D possibly corresponds to TRBD2 (6 bases). CDR1 and CDR2 (germline): KGHSH, LQKENI. The CDR3 extends over 16 amino acids. Trimming pared 2 bases from V and 6 bases from J, leaving 16 bases between. The CDR3 DNA is TGTGCCAGCTCACCATTCACAAGCAGGGAGGCCGGGGAGCTGTTTTTT. Protein sequence: CASSPFTSREAGELFF.

The V gene is TRBV13, the J gene TRBJ2-2, with a possible D match to TRBD2 (6 bases). V was clipped by 3 bases and J by 4 bases, with 9 bases between them. The germline V gene has CDR1 PRHDT and CDR2 FYEKMQ (reference sequence). The CDR3 loop spans 14 amino acids. The CDR3 here is CASSLQGGTGELFF. Here the CDR3 DNA reads TGTGCCAGCAGCTTGCAGGGAGGCACCGGGGAGCTGTTTTTT.

The CDR3 spells CASSSLQYAYEQYF. The CDR3 DNA is TGTGCCAGCAGCTCCCTCCAGTACGCCTACGAGCAGTACTTC. J is TRBJ2-7 and V is TRBV11-2, with D unclear. The CDR3 contains 14 residues. Trimming left V 4 bases short and J 2 bases short, with 12 bases between. Germline V CDR1 and CDR2: SGHAT, FQNNGV.

This clone was found once. V and J are TRBV4-3 and TRBJ2-3; D is perhaps TRBD1 (6 bases). The CDR3 runs 13 residues. Trimming left V 0 bases short and J 8 bases short, with 9 bases between. Germline values: CDR1 LGHNA, CDR2 YSLEER. The CDR3 sequence is CASSQDQGITQYF. CDR3 coding DNA: TGCGCCAGCAGCCAAGATCAGGGGATTACGCAGTATTTT.

V and J are TRBV19 and TRBJ1-2, with D tentatively TRBD1 (5 bases). This CDR3 region has 16 residues. Per germline, CDR1 LNHDA and CDR2 SQIVND (reference sequence). The CDR3 DNA sequence: TGTGCGAGTTACGCGGGACCCGATCGTCCTAACTATGGCTACACCTTC. This sequence encodes CASYAGPDRPNYGYTF.